This passage covers 20 T cell receptor beta chains from one sample sequenced in a study of blood T cell repertoires in COVID-19. TCRdb keeps only in-frame clones here, not all; method: immunoSEQ multiplex PCR. The sample has around 80,000 clones, roughly 80% seen once. The sample consisted of peripheral blood. All receptors derive from an elderly man with acute or convalescent COVID-19.

The chain joins TRBV29-1 to TRBJ2-7; 7 positions match TRBD1. The length of the CDR3 is 11 residues. CDR1 SQVTM and CDR2 ANQGSEA come from the germline V gene. V was pared by 5 bases and J by 6 bases, with 4 bases of the junction left unmatched. This CDR3 is CSVSRQGEQYF. In DNA form, the CDR3 reads TGCAGCGTTTCCCGACAGGGCGAGCAGTACTTC.

V and J are TRBV9 and TRBJ2-1; maybe TRBD2 (6 bases). The V and J ends lost 1 base and 2 bases respectively, with 19 bases between them. Germline lookup yields CDR1 SGDLS and CDR2 YYNGEE. The CDR3 loop spans 18 amino acids. CDR3 amino acids: CASSVPLAWRLTYNEQFF. The CDR3 coding sequence is TGTGCCAGCAGCGTACCACTAGCCTGGCGACTCACCTACAATGAGCAGTTCTTC.

CDR3 loop: CASSFVGDRGDEAFF. DNA for the CDR3: TGTGCCAGCAGCTTCGTGGGGGACAGGGGAGATGAAGCTTTCTTT. The chain joins TRBV7-8 to TRBJ1-1, with 10 bases that match TRBD1. The ends lost 3 bases at V and 7 bases at J; junction bases unmatched: 8. CDR1 and CDR2 from the germline V gene are SGHVS and FQNEAQ. The CDR3 runs 15 residues.

The chain recombines TRBV5-4 with TRBJ2-5; maybe TRBD1 (6 bases). V shed 0 bases and J shed 4 bases, with 16 bases lying between them. Germline V gene lookup returns CDR1 SGHNT and CDR2 YYREEE (reference sequence). The CDR3 spans 16 residues. CDR3 coding DNA: TGTGCCAGCAGCTTGGTACGCCAGGGGCCTGGAGAGACCCAGTACTTC. Its translation: CASSLVRQGPGETQYF.

The chain carries TRBV5-1 and TRBJ2-6, with 10 bases matching TRBD1. Germline V gene lookup returns CDR1 SGHRS and CDR2 YFSETQ. This CDR3 has 18 residues. Losses at the gene ends were 1 base for V and 1 base for J; bases not matched to a gene: 5. CDR3 nucleotides: TGCGCCAGCAGCTTGTTGGGACAGGGGACTTCTGGGGCCAACGTCCTGACTTTC. It is translated as CASSLLGQGTSGANVLTF.

V usage is TRBV12-3 or TRBV12-4 and J usage is TRBJ2-3; D ambiguous. The CDR3 covers 11 residues. V lost 2 bases and J lost 6, with 3 bases in between. DNA of the CDR3: TGTGCCAGCAGTTTATCGGATACGCAGTATTTT. It translates to CASSLSDTQYF.

The V and J genes are TRBV4-1 and TRBJ1-2; 7 positions match TRBD1. Germline assignment: CDR1 MGHRA and CDR2 YSYEKL. CDR3 size: 15 residues. V gave up 4 bases and J gave up 0 bases; unmatched junction bases: 5. The CDR3 protein is CASSPPDRANYGYTF. DNA for the CDR3: TGCGCCAGCAGCCCTCCCGACAGGGCTAACTATGGCTACACCTTC.

This CDR3 reads CASKNGGKNTGELFF. CDR3 nucleotide sequence: TGTGCCAGCAAAAACGGGGGAAAGAACACCGGGGAGCTGTTTTTT. The chain has TRBV2 and TRBJ2-2; D may be TRBD2 (6 bases). Trimming left V 7 bases short and J 1 base short, with 13 bases between. This CDR3 is 15 amino acids long. Germline-derived CDR1 and CDR2 are SNHLY and FYNNEI.

This chain uses TRBV18 with TRBJ2-2; 10 positions agree with TRBD2. The CDR3 has 18 residues. In germline, CDR1 is KGHSH, CDR2 LQKENI. V shed 1 base and J 6 bases; nucleotides not matched to a gene: 11. The CDR3 region is CASSPRLFSGGSAGELFF. The CDR3 DNA is TGTGCCAGCTCACCACGCCTCTTTAGCGGGGGGTCGGCCGGGGAGCTGTTTTTT.

The chain joins TRBV6-6 to TRBJ2-7, with 7 bases identical to TRBD1. The CDR3 length is 15 residues. The germline V gene has CDR1 MNHNY and CDR2 SVGAGI (reference sequence). The trim removed 5 bases at V and 4 bases at J, leaving 11 bases unmatched. The CDR3 sequence: CASSQPGQLAYEQYF. DNA of the CDR3: TGTGCCAGCAGTCAACCGGGACAGCTGGCATACGAGCAGTACTTC.

The DNA of the CDR3 is TGTGCCAGCAGCTTGGCTGGGAGTGCTAATGAAAAACTGTTTTTT. Translated: CASSLAGSANEKLFF. The chain links TRBV5-4 to TRBJ1-4; D remains unclear. The CDR3 contains 15 residues. Per the germline V gene, CDR1 is SGHNT and CDR2 is YYREEE (reference sequence). Trimming removed 0 bases at V and 3 bases at J, with 9 bases between.

The J gene is TRBJ2-7, the V gene TRBV15; TRBD1 might be the D (5 bases). The V gene lost 1 base and the J gene lost 6 bases, with 10 bases spanning the gap. Germline CDR1 is LNHNV and CDR2 is YYDKDF (reference sequence). The CDR3 is made up of 13 amino acids. The CDR3, as DNA: TGTGCCACCAGCAGAGGACAGTCCGGCGAGCAGTACTTC. This gives the protein CATSRGQSGEQYF.

J is TRBJ1-5 and V is TRBV5-1, with TRBD1 matching 7 bases. With V trimmed by 8 bases and J by 6 bases, 14 bases remained unmatched. The CDR3 is 15 residues long. Germline CDR1 reads SGHRS; CDR2 reads YFSETQ. The CDR3 region is CASAIDDRDGQPQHF. CDR3 nucleotides: TGCGCCAGTGCCATAGACGACAGGGACGGTCAGCCCCAGCATTTT.

The rearrangement uses TRBV12-3 or TRBV12-4 and TRBJ1-2, with TRBD1 matching 10 bases. The trim removed 7 bases at V and 6 bases at J, leaving 5 bases unmatched. The CDR3 runs 13 residues. CDR3 DNA: TGTGCCAGCAACTGGGACAGGGGAAATGGCTACACCTTC. It encodes CASNWDRGNGYTF.

The V call is TRBV7-3, the J call TRBJ2-3, with D possibly TRBD2 on 7 matching bases. The germline V and J ends were trimmed by 6 bases and 5 bases, with 21 bases remaining between them. Looked up from germline, CDR1 is SGHTA and CDR2 is FQGTGA. This CDR3 has 16 amino acids. CDR3 nucleotide sequence: TGTGCCAGCAGTCCAAACCTGGGGGGGCCCGTAGATACGCAGTATTTT. This encodes CASSPNLGGPVDTQYF.

V and J are TRBV5-1 and TRBJ1-2; 9 bases agree with TRBD1. This CDR3 spans 14 amino acids. Germline lookup yields CDR1 SGHRS and CDR2 YFSETQ. V lost 4 bases to trimming and J lost 8 bases; unmatched junction nucleotides: 9. CDR3 residues: CASSPSGQGYGYTF. The CDR3 bases are TGCGCCAGCAGCCCGTCGGGACAGGGCTACGGCTACACCTTC.

This clone occurred once. CDR3 in DNA: TGCGCCAGCAGTGGAACGCGACAGGGCACGTACGAGCAGTACTTC. Its translation is CASSGTRQGTYEQYF. The gene calls are TRBV10-2 and TRBJ2-7, with 7 bases matching TRBD1. Germline V gene lookup returns CDR1 WSHSY and CDR2 SAAADI. With 4 bases clipped from V and 4 bases from J, the junction kept 10 bases outside the gene matches. This CDR3 is built from 15 residues.

This chain joins TRBV6-6 and TRBJ1-2; the D gene is possibly TRBD1 (6 bases). The ends were cut back, 2 bases at V and 5 bases at J, with 12 bases in the middle. CDR1 and CDR2 from the germline V gene are MNHNY and SVGAGI (reference sequence). The CDR3 extends over 14 amino acids. The CDR3: CASSYEQGRYGYTF. The CDR3 DNA reads TGTGCCAGCAGTTACGAACAGGGTAGATATGGCTACACCTTC.

The V gene is TRBV30, the J gene TRBJ2-5, with D tentatively TRBD2 (5 bases). Germline CDR1 is GTSNPN and CDR2 is SVGIG (reference sequence). Trimming stripped 0 bases from V and 7 bases from J, with 12 bases between. CDR3 length: 13 residues. This CDR3 reads CAWSVQSEGTQYF. CDR3 nucleotide sequence: TGTGCCTGGAGTGTACAAAGCGAGGGGACCCAGTACTTC.

The sample holds one count of this clone. The chain recombines TRBV7-9 with TRBJ1-1; D possibly corresponds to TRBD1 (5 bases). CDR3 length equals 12 residues. V shed 10 bases and J shed 4 bases, with 13 bases lying between them. Germline lookup yields CDR1 SEHNR and CDR2 FQNEAQ (reference sequence). In DNA, the CDR3 is TGTGCCATAATTTCGGGGGGCACTGAAGCTTTCTTT. Translation gives CAIISGGTEAFF.